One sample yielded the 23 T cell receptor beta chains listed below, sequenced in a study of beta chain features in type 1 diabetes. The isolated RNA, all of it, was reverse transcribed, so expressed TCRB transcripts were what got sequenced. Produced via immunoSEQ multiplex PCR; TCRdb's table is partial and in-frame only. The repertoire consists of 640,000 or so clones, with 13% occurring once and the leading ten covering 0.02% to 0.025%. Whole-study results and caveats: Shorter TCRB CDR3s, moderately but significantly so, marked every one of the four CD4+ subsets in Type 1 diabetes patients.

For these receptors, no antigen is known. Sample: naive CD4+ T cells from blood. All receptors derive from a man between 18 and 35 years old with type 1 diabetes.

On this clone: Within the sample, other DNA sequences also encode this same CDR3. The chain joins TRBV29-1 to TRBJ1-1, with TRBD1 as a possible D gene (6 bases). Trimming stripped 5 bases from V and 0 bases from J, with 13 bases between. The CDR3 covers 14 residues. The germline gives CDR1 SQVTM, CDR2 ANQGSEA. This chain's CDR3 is CSVRPGGLNTEAFF. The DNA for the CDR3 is TGCAGCGTTCGCCCTGGGGGGCTGAACACTGAAGCTTTCTTT.

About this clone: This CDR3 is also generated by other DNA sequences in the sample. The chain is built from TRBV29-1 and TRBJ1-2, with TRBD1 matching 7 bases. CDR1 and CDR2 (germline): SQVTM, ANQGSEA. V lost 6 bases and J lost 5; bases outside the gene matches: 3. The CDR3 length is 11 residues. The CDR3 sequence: CSVGGQYGYTF. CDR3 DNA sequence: TGCAGCGTGGGGGGACAGTATGGCTACACCTTC.

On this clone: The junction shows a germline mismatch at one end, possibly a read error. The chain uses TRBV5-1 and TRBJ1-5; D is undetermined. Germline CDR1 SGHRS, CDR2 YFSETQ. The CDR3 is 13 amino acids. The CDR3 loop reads CASSHNSDQPQHF. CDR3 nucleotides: TGCGCCAGCAGCCATAATAGCGATCAGCCCCAGCATTTT.

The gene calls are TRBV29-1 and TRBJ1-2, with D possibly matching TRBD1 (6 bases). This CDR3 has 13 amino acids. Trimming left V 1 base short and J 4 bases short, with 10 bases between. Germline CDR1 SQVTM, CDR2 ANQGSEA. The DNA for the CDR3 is TGCAGCGTTGAAGGGACAGCTATCTATGGCTACACCTTC. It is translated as CSVEGTAIYGYTF.

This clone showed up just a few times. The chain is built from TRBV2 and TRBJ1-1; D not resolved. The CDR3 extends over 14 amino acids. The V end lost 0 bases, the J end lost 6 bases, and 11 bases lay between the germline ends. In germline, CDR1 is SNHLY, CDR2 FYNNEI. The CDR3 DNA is TGTGCCAGCAGTGAAGCGCTTTATGTCGCTGAAGCTTTCTTT. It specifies CASSEALYVAEAFF.

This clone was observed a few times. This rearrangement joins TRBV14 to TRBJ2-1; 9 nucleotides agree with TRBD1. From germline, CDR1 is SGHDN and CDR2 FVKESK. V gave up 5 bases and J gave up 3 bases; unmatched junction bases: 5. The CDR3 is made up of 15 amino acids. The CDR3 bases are TGTGCCAGCAGCATGGACAGGGGCTTCTACAATGAGCAGTTCTTC. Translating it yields CASSMDRGFYNEQFF.

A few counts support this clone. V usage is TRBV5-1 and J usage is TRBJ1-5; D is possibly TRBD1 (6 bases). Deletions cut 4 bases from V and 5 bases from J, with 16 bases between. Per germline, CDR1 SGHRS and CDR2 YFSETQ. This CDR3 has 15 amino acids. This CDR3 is CASSPGGRGDQPQHF. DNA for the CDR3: TGCGCCAGCAGCCCCGGGGGGCGCGGCGATCAGCCCCAGCATTTT.

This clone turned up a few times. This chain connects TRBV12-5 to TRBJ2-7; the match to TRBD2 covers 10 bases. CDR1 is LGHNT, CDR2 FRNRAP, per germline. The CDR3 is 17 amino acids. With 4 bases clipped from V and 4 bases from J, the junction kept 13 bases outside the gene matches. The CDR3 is CASGSPGLAGARYEQYF. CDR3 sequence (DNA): TGTGCTAGTGGTTCGCCCGGGCTAGCGGGGGCCAGGTACGAGCAGTACTTC.

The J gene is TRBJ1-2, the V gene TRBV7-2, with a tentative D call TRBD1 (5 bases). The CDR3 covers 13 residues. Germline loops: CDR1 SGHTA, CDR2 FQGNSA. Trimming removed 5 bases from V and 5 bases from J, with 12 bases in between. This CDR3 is CASSRQGEYGYTF. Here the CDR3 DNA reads TGTGCCAGCAGCCGGCAGGGAGAGTATGGCTACACCTTC. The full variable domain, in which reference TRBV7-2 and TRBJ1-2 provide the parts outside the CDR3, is GAGVSQSPSNKVTEKGKDVELRCDPISGHTALYWYRQSLGQGLEFLIYFQGNSAPDKSGLPSDRFSAERTGGSVSTLTIQRTQQEDSAVYLCASSRQGEYGYTFGSGTRLTVV.

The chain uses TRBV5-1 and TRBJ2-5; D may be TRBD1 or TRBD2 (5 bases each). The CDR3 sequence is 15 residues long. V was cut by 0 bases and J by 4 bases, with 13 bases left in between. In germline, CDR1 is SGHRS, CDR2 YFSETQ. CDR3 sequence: CASSLEARGAETQYF. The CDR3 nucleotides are TGCGCCAGCAGCTTGGAGGCGAGGGGCGCAGAGACCCAGTACTTC.

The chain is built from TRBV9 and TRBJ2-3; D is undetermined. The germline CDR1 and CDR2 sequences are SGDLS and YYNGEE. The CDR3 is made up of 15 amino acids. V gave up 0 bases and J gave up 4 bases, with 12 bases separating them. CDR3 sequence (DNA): TGTGCCAGCAGCGTAGTACTTGCCATACCAGATACGCAGTATTTT. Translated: CASSVVLAIPDTQYF.

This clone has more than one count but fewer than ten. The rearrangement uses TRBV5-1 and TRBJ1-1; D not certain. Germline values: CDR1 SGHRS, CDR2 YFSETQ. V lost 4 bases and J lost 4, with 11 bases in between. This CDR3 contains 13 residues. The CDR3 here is CASSPAEGTEAFF. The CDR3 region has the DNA TGCGCCAGCAGCCCGGCCGAGGGCACTGAAGCTTTCTTT.

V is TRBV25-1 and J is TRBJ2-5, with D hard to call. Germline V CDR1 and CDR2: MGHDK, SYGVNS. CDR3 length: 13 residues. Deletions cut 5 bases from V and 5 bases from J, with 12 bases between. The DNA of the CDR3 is TGTGCCAGCAGTAGGGTAGTAGGTGAGACCCAGTACTTC. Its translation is CASSRVVGETQYF.

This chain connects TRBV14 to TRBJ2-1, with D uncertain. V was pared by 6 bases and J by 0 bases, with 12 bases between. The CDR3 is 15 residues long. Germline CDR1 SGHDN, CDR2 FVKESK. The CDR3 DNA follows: TGTGCCAGCAGTCAAATCTCGGTCTCCTACAATGAGCAGTTCTTC. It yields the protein CASSQISVSYNEQFF. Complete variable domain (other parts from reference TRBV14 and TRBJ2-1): EAGVTQFPSHSVIEKGQTVTLRCDPISGHDNLYWYRRVMGKEIKFLLHFVKESKQDESGMPNNRFLAERTGGTYSTLKVQPAELEDSGVYFCASSQISVSYNEQFFGPGTRLTVL.

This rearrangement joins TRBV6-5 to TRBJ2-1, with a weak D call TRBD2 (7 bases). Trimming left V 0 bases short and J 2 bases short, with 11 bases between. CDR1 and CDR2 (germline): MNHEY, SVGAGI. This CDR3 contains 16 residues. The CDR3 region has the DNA TGTGCCAGCAGTTACTCGAAAGGGGGGGCCTACAATGAGCAGTTCTTC. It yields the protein CASSYSKGGAYNEQFF.

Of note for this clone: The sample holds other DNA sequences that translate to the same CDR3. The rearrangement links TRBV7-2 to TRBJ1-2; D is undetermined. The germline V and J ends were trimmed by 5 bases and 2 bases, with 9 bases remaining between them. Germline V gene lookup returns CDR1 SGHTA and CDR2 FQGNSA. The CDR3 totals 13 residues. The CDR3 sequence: CASSLERNYGYTF. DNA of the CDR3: TGTGCCAGCAGCCTAGAGAGGAACTATGGCTACACCTTC. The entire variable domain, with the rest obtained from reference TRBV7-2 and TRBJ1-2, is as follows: GAGVSQSPSNKVTEKGKDVELRCDPISGHTALYWYRQSLGQGLEFLIYFQGNSAPDKSGLPSDRFSAERTGGSVSTLTIQRTQQEDSAVYLCASSLERNYGYTFGSGTRLTVV.

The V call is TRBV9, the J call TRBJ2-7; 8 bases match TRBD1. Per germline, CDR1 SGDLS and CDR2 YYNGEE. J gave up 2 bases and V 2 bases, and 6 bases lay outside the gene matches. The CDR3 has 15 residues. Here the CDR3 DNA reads TGTGCCAGCAGCGTCCGGGACAGGTCGGCCTACGAGCAGTACTTC. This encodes CASSVRDRSAYEQYF.

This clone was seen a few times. The CDR3 protein is CASSPNRESKVYEQYF. The CDR3 DNA reads as TGTGCCAGCTCACCAAACAGGGAGAGTAAGGTCTACGAGCAGTACTTC. The J gene is TRBJ2-7, the V gene TRBV18; D might be TRBD1 (6 bases). In germline, CDR1 is KGHSH, CDR2 LQKENI. The V end lost 2 bases, the J end lost 3 bases, and 17 bases lay between the germline ends. This CDR3 region has 16 residues.

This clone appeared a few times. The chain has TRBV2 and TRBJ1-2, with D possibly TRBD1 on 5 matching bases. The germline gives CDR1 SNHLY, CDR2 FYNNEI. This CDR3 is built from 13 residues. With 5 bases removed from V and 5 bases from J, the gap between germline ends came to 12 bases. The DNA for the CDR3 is TGTGCCAGCAGTCGGGGACCAAGTTATGGCTACACCTTC. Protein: CASSRGPSYGYTF.

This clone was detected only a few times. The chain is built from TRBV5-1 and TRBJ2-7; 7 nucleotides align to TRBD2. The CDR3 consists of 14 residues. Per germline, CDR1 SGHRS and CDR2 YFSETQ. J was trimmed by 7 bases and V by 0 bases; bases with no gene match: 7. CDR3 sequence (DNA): TGCGCCAGCAGCTTGGCCCTGCGGGGGTGGGAGCAGTACTTC. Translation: CASSLALRGWEQYF.

The CDR3 bases are TGTGCCAGCAGCTTAACGGTGGCAGCCTACTACGAGCAGTACTTC. This encodes CASSLTVAAYYEQYF. V gene TRBV7-9 combines with J gene TRBJ2-7; D unclear. This CDR3 is built from 15 residues. Trimming took 2 bases from V and 3 from J, leaving 14 bases between them. Germline lookup yields CDR1 SEHNR and CDR2 FQNEAQ (reference sequence).

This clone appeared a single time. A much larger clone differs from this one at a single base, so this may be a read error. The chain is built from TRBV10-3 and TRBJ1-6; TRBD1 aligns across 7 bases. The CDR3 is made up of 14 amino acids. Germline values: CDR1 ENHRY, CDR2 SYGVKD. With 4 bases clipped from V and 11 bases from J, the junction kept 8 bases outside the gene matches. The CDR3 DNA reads TGTGCCATCAGTGGGACAGGAGAAGGTGCACCCCTCCACTTT. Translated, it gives CAISGTGEGAPLHF.

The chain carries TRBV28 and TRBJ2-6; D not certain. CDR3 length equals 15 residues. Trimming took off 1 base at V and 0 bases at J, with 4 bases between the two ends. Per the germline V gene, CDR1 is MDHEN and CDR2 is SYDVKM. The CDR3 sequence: CASSLYASGANVLTF. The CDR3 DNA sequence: TGTGCCAGCAGTTTATATGCCTCTGGGGCCAACGTCCTGACTTTC.